One T cell receptor (beta chain) is described in this entry. This entry comes from a study of blood T cell repertoires in COVID-19. This CDR3 spans 16 amino acids. Per germline, CDR1 GTSNPN and CDR2 SVGIG (reference sequence). V gave up 3 bases and J gave up 4 bases; unmatched junction bases: 13. Method: immunoSEQ multiplex PCR; TCRdb's copy keeps in-frame clones and lacks some. This table has roughly 220,000 clones, roughly 80% appearing once. The chain is built from TRBV30 and TRBJ1-2; 8 bases fit TRBD1. Sequencing used peripheral blood. This receptor was taken from a man in his thirties or forties with active or convalescent COVID-19. The CDR3 region has the DNA TGTGCCTGGAGCCGGACAGGGACGCCCCTAGGCTATGGCTACACCTTC. Translation: CAWSRTGTPLGYGYTF.